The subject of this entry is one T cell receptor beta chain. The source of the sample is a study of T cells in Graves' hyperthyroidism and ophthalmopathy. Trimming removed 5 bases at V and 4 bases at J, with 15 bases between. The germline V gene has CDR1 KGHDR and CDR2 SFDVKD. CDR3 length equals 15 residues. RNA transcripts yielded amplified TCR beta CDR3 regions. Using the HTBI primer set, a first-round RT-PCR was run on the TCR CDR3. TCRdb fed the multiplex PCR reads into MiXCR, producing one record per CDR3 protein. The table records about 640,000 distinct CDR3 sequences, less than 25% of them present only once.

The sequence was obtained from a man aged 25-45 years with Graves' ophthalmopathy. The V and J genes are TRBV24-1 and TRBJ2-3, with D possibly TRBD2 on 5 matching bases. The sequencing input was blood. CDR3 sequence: CATSVSAGGADTQYF. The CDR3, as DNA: TGTGCCACCAGTGTCAGTGCAGGAGGAGCAGATACGCAGTATTTT.